This T cell receptor beta chain emerged from a study of shared clonotypes between healthy human individuals. Study-wide context: The plates for each donor numbered three CD4 naive, three CD4 memory, two CD8 naive and one CD8 memory.

Study-wide points: Naive subsets, compared against memory subsets, generally had larger estimated richness values.

Concerning this clone itself: Its antigen remains unknown.

TCRdb keeps only in-frame clones here, not all; method: immunoSEQ multiplex PCR. There are 2 million to 3 million clones in the sample; approximately 94% occur only once, and 0.36% lies in the top ten. Trimming removed 1 base from V and 6 bases from J, with 10 bases in between. CDR3 length: 14 amino acids. Germline loops: CDR1 SGHNT, CDR2 YENEEA. Every donor, a Caucasian adult, lived in Nashville, Tennessee. Sequencing was carried out using naive CD4+ T cells from PBMCs. Sample subset: CD45RA+ positively selected. This sequence originates from a man aged 18 to 30 in good health. Some clones in this sample may be carry-over from other donors' samples. The chain carries TRBV11-3 and TRBJ2-1; D gene ambiguous. The CDR3 sequence: CASSLARAPNEQFF. In nucleotides, the CDR3 is TGTGCCAGCAGCTTAGCAAGGGCCCCCAATGAGCAGTTCTTC.